In this sample, the clone carrying this T cell receptor (beta chain) turned up once. The antigen is undetermined. This sample was included in a study of vaccination effects on CD4 cells after COVID-19. The wider study: Post-vaccine sampling occurred a median 72 days after the second dose.

Germline loops: CDR1 MDHEN, CDR2 SYDVKM. The CDR3 is 15 amino acids. The V gene end was trimmed by 3 bases and the J gene end by 10 bases; junction bases not matched to a gene: 9. Method: immunoSEQ multiplex PCR; TCRdb's copy keeps in-frame clones and lacks some. This sample carries some 69,000 clones, 74% of them seen once, and the ten largest clones take approximately 1.5%. Within the ViraFEST assay, antigen-specific CD4+ T cells underwent expansion with viral peptide pools prior to sequencing. Isolating CD4+ T cells followed less than 12 days of culture. All participants had two doses of either the BNT162b2 or mRNA-1273 vaccine. Vaccinees lacked prior SARS-CoV-2 infection and tested negative for nucleocapsid antibodies.

The rearrangement uses TRBV28 and TRBJ1-6; 7 bases align to TRBD1. This sample comprised CD4+ T cells from PBMCs cultured with HCoV-229E spike peptides, obtained after COVID-19 vaccination. The sequence came from a human donor who received a COVID-19 vaccine. The CDR3 here is CASSLSDREGSPLHF. The DNA for the CDR3 is TGTGCCAGCAGTTTGAGCGACAGGGAAGGATCACCCCTCCACTTT.